This record concerns one TCR beta chain sequence. This sample was included in a study of blood T cell repertoires in COVID-19. Overall study: Acute and convalescent COVID-19 samples came from the United States, Italy and Spain. Sources were T cells, B-cell-depleted T cells, or PBMCs; the material itself was cDNA or gDNA.

Original processing notes: The assay estimated nucleated cells by amplifying reference gene primers. The protocol was immunoSEQ multiplex PCR, while the TCRdb copy is restricted to in-frame clones and leaves out a portion. V, J and clone size were drawn from that table, and D and trimming were deduced from the DNA. The sample carries over 60,000 clones, 85% to 90% recorded once. This sequence was found in an older man with acute or convalescent COVID-19. Specimen: peripheral blood.

This CDR3 reads CASTLQEGTQYF. In DNA, the CDR3 is TGTGCCAGCACCCTACAGGAGGGTACGCAGTATTTT. The chain recombines TRBV28 with TRBJ2-3; perhaps TRBD2 as D (6 bases). Germline values: CDR1 MDHEN, CDR2 SYDVKM. The CDR3 has 12 amino acids. V dropped 7 bases and J dropped 8 bases, with 13 bases sitting between them. The complete variable domain, with remaining parts taken from reference TRBV28 and TRBJ2-3, reads DVKVTQSSRYLVKRTGEKVFLECVQDMDHENMFWYRQDPGLGLRLIYFSYDVKMKEKGDIPEGYSVSREKKERFSLILESASTNQTSMYLCASTLQEGTQYFGPGTRLTVL.